This entry describes one T cell receptor beta chain. The V gene lost 5 bases and the J gene lost 2 bases, with 21 bases spanning the gap. CDR1 and CDR2 from the germline V gene are LNHDA and SQIVND (reference sequence). This CDR3 contains 17 residues. Measured with immunoSEQ multiplex PCR; TCRdb has only the in-frame clones, and not every one. The table records tens of thousands of clones, 91% of them present only once. This sample was included in a study of T cell changes during pregnancy in multiple sclerosis. This receptor was taken from a female donor with multiple sclerosis, enrolled in a pregnancy study. The genes are TRBV19 and TRBJ1-1; D gene uncertain. Here the sequenced sample was CD8+ T cells from peripheral blood mononuclear cells, taken before pregnancy. CDR3 protein: CASSRPPGSPPNTEAFF. The CDR3 coding sequence is TGTGCCAGTAGTCGTCCCCCGGGGTCCCCCCCTAACACTGAAGCTTTCTTT.